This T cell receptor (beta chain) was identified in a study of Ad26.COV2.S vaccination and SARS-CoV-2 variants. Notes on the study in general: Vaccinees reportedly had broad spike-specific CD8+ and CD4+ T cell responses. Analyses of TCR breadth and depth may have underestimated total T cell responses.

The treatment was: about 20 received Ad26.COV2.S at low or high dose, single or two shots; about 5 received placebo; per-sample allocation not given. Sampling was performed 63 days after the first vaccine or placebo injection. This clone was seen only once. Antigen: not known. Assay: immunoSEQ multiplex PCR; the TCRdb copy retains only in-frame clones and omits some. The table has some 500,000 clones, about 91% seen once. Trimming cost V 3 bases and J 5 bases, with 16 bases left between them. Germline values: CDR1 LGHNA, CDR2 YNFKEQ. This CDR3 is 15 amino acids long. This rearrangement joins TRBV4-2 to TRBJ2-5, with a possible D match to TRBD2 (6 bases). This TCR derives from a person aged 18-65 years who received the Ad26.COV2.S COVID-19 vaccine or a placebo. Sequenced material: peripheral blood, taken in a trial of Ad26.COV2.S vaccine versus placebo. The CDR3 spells CASSQGGRTKETQYF. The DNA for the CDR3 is TGTGCCAGCAGCCAGGGGGGACGGACCAAGGAGACCCAGTACTTC.